The count of the clone carrying this T cell receptor (beta chain) is one. There are 18 residues in the CDR3. V shed 0 bases and J shed 5 bases, with 20 bases lying between them. CDR1 is MDHEN and CDR2 is SYDVKM in the germline V gene. Per the original methods: For nucleated cells, counts were estimated from reference gene primer amplification. Libraries were prepared by immunoSEQ multiplex PCR; TCRdb keeps only in-frame clonotypes and omits some of them. The DNA was the basis for D and trimming; V, J and clone size are from that table. The table includes roughly 140,000 clones, more than 80% detected once. A COVID-19 case had been met by exposed participants during the 2 weeks before study entry. This entry belongs to a study of blood T cell repertoires in COVID-19. Study-level background: Donors in the United States, Italy and Spain gave samples during acute or convalescent COVID-19.

The rearrangement uses TRBV28 and TRBJ1-5, with D possibly matching TRBD1 (5 bases). Sequenced material: PBMCs or T cells enriched from blood (not recorded which). The source of this sequence is a woman aged 18-30 years who had been exposed to COVID-19. Here the CDR3 reads CASSLWAIRDRRDQPQHF. The DNA for the CDR3 is TGTGCCAGCAGTTTATGGGCTATACGGGACCGGAGGGATCAGCCCCAGCATTTT.